This T cell receptor (beta chain) was obtained from a study of cytomegalovirus exposure and HLA in healthy donors. For this clone: Its antigen is undetermined.

General study points: Later on, an analysis tied approximately 17,000 TCR beta sequences to HLA alleles at 0.05 false discovery rate.

Germline lookup yields CDR1 SEHNR and CDR2 FQNEAQ (reference sequence). The V gene end was trimmed by 5 bases and the J gene end by 5 bases; junction bases not matched to a gene: 5. This CDR3 region has 13 residues. PCR used 60 Vbeta primers and 13 Jbeta primers. Sequenced by immunoSEQ multiplex PCR; TCRdb stores in-frame clones only, minus some. The sample has around 120,000 clones, approximately 78% seen once. This sequence was found in a woman aged 40 to 50 in good health and CMV-seronegative. This rearrangement joins TRBV7-9 to TRBJ2-5; 7 positions agree with TRBD1. The sequenced sample consisted of PBMCs. In DNA form, the CDR3 reads TGTGCCAGCAGCAGGACAGGATTGGAGACCCAGTACTTC. Translated: CASSRTGLETQYF. The variable domain in full, completed from reference TRBV7-9 and TRBJ2-5, reads DTGVSQNPRHKITKRGQNVTFRCDPISEHNRLYWYRQTLGQGPEFLTYFQNEAQLEKSRLLSDRFSAERPKGSFSTLEIQRTEQGDSAMYLCASSRTGLETQYFGPGTRLLVL.